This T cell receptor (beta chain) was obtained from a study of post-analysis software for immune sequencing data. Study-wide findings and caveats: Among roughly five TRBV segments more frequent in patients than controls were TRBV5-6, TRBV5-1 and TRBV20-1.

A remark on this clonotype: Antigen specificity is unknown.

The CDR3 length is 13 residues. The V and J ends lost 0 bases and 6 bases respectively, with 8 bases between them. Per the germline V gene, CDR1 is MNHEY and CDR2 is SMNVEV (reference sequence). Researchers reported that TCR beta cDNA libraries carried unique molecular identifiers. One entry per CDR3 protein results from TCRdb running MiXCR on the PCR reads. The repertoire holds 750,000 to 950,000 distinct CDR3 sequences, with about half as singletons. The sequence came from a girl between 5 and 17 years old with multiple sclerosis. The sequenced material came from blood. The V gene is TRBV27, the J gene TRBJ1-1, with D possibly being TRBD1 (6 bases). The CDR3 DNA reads TGTGCCAGCAGTTTATCGGGGGGCCCTGAAGCTTTCTTT. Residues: CASSLSGGPEAFF.